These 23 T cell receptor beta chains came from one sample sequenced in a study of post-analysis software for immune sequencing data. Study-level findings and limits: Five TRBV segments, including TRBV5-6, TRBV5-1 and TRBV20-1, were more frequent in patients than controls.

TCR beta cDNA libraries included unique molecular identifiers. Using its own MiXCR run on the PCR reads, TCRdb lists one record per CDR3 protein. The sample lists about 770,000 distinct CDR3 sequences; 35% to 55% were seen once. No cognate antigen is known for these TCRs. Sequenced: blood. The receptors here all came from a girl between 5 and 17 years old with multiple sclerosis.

The CDR3 bases are TGCAGCGTTGAAGACCGATCCCCCGGCGGGGATAACTATGGCTACACCTTC. It encodes CSVEDRSPGGDNYGYTF. V usage is TRBV29-1 and J usage is TRBJ1-2; D is unclear. Trimming removed 0 bases from V and 1 base from J, with 18 bases in between. Germline V gives CDR1 SQVTM, CDR2 ANQGSEA. This CDR3 is 17 amino acids long.

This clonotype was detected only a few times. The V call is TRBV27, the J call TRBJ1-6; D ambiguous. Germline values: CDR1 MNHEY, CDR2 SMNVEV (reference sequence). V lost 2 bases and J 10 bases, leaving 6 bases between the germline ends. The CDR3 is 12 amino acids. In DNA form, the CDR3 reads TGTGCCAGCAGTTTACGTGGGTCACCCCTCCACTTT. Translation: CASSLRGSPLHF.

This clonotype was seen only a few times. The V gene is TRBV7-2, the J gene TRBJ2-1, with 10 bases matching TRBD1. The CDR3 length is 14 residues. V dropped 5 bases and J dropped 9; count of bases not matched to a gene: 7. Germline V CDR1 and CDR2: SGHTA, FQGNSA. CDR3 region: CASSQTGGGTEQFF. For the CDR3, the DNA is TGTGCCAGCAGCCAGACAGGGGGCGGGACTGAGCAGTTCTTC.

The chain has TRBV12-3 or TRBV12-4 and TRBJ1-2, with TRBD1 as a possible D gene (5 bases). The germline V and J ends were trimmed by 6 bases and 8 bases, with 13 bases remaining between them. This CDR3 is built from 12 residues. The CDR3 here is CASRAEGHGYTF. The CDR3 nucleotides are TGTGCCAGCAGAGCAGAGGGGCACGGCTACACCTTC.

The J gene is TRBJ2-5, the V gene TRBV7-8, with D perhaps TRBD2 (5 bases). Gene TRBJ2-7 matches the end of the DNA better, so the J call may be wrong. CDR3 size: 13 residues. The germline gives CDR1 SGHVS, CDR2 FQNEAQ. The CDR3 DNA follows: TGTGCCAGCAGCTTAGAATTCGGGAACGAGCAGTACTTC. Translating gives CASSLEFGNEQYF.

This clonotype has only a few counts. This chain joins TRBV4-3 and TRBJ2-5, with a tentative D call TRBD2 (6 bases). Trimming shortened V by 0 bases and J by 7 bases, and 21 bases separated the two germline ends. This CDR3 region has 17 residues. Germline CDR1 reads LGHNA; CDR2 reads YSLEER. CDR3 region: CASSQDKGGRDFGTQYF. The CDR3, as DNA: TGCGCCAGCAGCCAAGATAAAGGAGGCAGGGACTTCGGGACCCAGTACTTC.

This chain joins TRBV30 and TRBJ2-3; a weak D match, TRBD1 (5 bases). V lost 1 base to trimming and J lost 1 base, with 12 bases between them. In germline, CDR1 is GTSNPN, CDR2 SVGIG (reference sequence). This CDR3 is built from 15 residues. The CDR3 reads CAWSGARGGTDTQYF. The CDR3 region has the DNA TGTGCCTGGAGTGGGGCAAGGGGTGGCACAGATACGCAGTATTTT.

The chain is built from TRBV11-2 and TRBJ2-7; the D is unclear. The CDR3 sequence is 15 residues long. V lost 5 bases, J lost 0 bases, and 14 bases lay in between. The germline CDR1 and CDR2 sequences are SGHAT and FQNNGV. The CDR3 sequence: CASSQMTTSSYEQYF. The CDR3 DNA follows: TGTGCCAGCAGCCAAATGACCACCTCCTCCTACGAGCAGTACTTC.

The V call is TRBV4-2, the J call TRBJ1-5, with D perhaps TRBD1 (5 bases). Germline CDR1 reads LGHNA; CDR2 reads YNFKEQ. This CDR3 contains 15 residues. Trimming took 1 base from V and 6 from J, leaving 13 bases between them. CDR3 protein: CASSQGRVSGQPQHF. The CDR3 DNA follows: TGTGCCAGCAGCCAAGGCAGGGTATCAGGTCAGCCCCAGCATTTT.

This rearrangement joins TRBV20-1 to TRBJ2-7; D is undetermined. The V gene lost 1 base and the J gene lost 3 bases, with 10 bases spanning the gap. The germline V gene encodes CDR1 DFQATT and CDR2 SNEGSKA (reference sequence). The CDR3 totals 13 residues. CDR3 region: CSARAGNLYEQYF. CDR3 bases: TGCAGTGCTAGAGCAGGAAACCTCTACGAGCAGTACTTC.

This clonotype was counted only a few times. The CDR3 DNA sequence: TGTGCCAGCAGCTTCGCGACAGAGGGGTACGAGCAGTACTTC. Protein sequence: CASSFATEGYEQYF. The genes are TRBV5-6 and TRBJ2-7, with D perhaps given as TRBD1 or TRBD2 (5 bases each). CDR1 and CDR2 (germline): SGHDT, YYEEEE. V lost 2 bases and J lost 4, with 13 bases in between. CDR3 length: 14 residues.

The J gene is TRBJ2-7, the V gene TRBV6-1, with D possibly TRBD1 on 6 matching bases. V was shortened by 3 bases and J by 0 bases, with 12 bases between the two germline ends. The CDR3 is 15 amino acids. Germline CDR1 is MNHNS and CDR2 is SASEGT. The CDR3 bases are TGTGCCAGCAGTGATGGAACAGGGCTCTCCTACGAGCAGTACTTC. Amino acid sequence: CASSDGTGLSYEQYF.

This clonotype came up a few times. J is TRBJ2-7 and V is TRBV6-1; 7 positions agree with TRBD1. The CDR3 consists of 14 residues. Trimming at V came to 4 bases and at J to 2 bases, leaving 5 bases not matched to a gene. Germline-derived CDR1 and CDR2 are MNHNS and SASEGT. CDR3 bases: TGTGCCAGCAGTGTGCAGGGGGTGCCCTACGAGCAGTACTTC. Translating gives CASSVQGVPYEQYF.

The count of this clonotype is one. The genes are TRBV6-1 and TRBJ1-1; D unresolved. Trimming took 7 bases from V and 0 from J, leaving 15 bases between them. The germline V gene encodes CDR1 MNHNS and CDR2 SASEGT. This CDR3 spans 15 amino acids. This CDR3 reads CASIGARSLNTEAFF. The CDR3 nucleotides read TGTGCCAGCATAGGCGCTCGCAGCCTGAACACTGAAGCTTTCTTT.

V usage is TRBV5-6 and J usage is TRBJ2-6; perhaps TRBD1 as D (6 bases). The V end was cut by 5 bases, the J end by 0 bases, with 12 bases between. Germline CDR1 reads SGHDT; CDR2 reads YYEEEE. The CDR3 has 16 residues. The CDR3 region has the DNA TGTGCCAGCAGTTGGGACATTAGCTCTGGGGCCAACGTCCTGACTTTC. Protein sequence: CASSWDISSGANVLTF.

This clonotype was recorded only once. In DNA form, the CDR3 reads TGCGCCAGCAGCTGGACTGGGACTAGCGCGTTCGATGGGCAGTACTTC. Amino acid sequence: CASSWTGTSAFDGQYF. The chain links TRBV5-1 to TRBJ2-5, with TRBD2 matching over 10 bases. The CDR3 totals 16 residues. CDR1 SGHRS and CDR2 YFSETQ come from the germline V gene. V shed 3 bases, J shed 11 bases, and the junction held 16 bases outside the gene matches.

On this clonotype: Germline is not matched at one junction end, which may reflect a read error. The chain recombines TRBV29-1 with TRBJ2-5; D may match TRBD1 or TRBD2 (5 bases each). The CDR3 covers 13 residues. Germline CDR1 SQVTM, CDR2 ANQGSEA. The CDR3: CSVDEGFRETQYF. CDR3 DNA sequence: TGTAGCGTTGACGAGGGGTTTAGAGAGACTCAGTACTTC.

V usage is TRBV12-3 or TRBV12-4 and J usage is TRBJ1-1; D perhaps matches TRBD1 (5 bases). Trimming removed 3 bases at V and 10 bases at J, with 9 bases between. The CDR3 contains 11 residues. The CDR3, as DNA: TGTGCCAGCAGTTTGGGGCGCTCAGCTTTCTTT. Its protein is CASSLGRSAFF.

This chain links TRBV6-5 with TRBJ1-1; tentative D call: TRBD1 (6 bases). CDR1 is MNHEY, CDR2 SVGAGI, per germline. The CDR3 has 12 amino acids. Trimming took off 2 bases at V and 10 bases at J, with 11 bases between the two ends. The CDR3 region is CASSYARGAAFF. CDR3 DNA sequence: TGTGCCAGCAGTTACGCCCGGGGGGCAGCTTTCTTT.

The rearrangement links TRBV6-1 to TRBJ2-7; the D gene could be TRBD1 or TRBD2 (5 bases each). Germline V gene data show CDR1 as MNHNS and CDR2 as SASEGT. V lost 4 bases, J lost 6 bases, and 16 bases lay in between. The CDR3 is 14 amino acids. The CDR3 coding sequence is TGTGCCAGCAGTGCGGGGAGACAGATGGGCGAGCAGTACTTC. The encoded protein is CASSAGRQMGEQYF.

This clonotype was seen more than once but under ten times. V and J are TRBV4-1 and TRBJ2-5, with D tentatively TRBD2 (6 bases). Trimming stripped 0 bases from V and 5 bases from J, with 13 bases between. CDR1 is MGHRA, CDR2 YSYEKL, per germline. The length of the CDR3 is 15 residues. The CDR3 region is CASSQDPAGRETQYF. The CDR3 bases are TGCGCCAGCAGCCAAGATCCAGCGGGTCGGGAGACCCAGTACTTC.

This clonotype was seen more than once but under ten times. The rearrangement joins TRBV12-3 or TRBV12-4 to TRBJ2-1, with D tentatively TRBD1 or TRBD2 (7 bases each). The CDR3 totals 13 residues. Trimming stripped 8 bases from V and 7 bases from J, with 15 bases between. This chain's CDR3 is CASLQGEGNEQFF. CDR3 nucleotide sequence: TGTGCCAGCTTGCAGGGGGAGGGGAATGAGCAGTTCTTC.

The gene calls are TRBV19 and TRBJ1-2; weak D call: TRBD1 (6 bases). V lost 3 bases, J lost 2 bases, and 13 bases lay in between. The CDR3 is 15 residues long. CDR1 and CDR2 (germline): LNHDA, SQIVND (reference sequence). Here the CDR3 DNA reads TGTGCCAGTAGTATGGCGACAGGTTTAAACTATGGCTACACCTTC. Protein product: CASSMATGLNYGYTF.